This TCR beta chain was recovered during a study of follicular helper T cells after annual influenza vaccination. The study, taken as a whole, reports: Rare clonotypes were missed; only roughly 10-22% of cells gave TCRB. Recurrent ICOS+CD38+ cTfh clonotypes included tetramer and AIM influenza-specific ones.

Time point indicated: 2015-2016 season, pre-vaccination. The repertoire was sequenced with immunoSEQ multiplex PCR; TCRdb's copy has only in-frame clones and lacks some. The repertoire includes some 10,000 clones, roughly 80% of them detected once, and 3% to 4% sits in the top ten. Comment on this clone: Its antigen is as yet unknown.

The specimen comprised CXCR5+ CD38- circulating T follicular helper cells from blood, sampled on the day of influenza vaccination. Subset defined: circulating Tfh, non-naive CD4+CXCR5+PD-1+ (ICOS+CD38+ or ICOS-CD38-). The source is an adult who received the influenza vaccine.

The CDR3 DNA follows: TGTGCCAGCTCCCCTAGGGGGGATTCGACAGGAGGAGGCTATGGCTACACCTTC. It codes for CASSPRGDSTGGGYGYTF. The rearrangement joins TRBV18 to TRBJ1-2, with a tentative D call TRBD1 (6 bases). The germline V and J ends were trimmed by 6 bases and 4 bases, with 27 bases remaining between them. CDR1 and CDR2 from the germline V gene are KGHSH and LQKENI. The CDR3 has 18 amino acids.